This T cell receptor beta chain was recorded in a study of T cell repertoires in cytomegalovirus infection. TCRdb reanalysed the reads using MiXCR and keeps one entry per CDR3 protein. The sample lists just under 550,000 distinct CDR3 sequences, around 27% occurring once. The V end lost 5 bases, the J end lost 4 bases, and 11 bases lay between the germline ends. The CDR3 is 13 residues long. Germline V CDR1 and CDR2: SGHTA, FQGNSA. There are many counts of this clonotype. This TCR was sampled from a human donor in good health (CMV status not recorded). Some clones in this sample may be carry-over from other donors' samples. What was sequenced was PBMCs. This chain uses TRBV7-2 with TRBJ1-2, with a tentative D call TRBD1 (6 bases). This CDR3 is CASSAGRGYGYTF. CDR3 DNA: TGTGCCAGCAGCGCCGGCAGGGGCTATGGCTACACCTTC.